The 14 T cell receptor beta chains below all came from one sample that was sequenced in a study of CD8 T cells in ankylosing spondylitis. TCRdb used MiXCR to reprocess the 5' RACE reads, holding one entry per CDR3 protein. The sample consists of hundreds of thousands of distinct CDR3 sequences, 20% to 25% of them appearing once. The sequenced sample was blood, either unsorted or a sorted T cell fraction (not recorded which). These receptors were obtained from a male donor with ankylosing spondylitis or in good health (not recorded which).

The table lists this clonotype with a few counts. The chain carries TRBV12-3 or TRBV12-4 and TRBJ2-7, with D uncertain. This CDR3 comprises 11 residues. With 6 bases removed from V and 5 bases from J, the gap between germline ends came to 8 bases. The CDR3 here is CASSAVNEQYF. CDR3 nucleotide sequence: TGTGCCAGCAGCGCGGTTAACGAGCAGTACTTC.

The chain recombines TRBV20-1 with TRBJ1-2; 9 bases map to TRBD1. Looked up from germline, CDR1 is DFQATT and CDR2 is SNEGSKA (reference sequence). The J segment lost 6 bases and the V segment lost 0 bases, leaving 8 bases of the junction unmatched. This CDR3 region has 15 residues. CDR3 sequence reads: CSARDPGQGMDGYTF. The DNA of the CDR3 is TGCAGTGCTAGAGATCCTGGACAGGGGATGGATGGCTACACCTTC.

This chain joins TRBV12-3 or TRBV12-4 and TRBJ2-1; TRBD2 aligns across 8 bases. This CDR3 contains 14 residues. V shed 5 bases and J 9 bases; nucleotides not matched to a gene: 9. Here the CDR3 DNA reads TGTGCCAGCAGTCCTAAGCGGGGGAACGGTGAGCAGTTCTTC. This translates into CASSPKRGNGEQFF.

The chain recombines TRBV12-3 or TRBV12-4 with TRBJ1-2; D is undetermined. This CDR3 spans 14 amino acids. Trimming removed 3 bases at V and 4 bases at J, with 12 bases between. The CDR3 DNA is TGTGCCAGCAGTTTCGGGGATTCTACCTATGGCTACACCTTC. Amino acids: CASSFGDSTYGYTF.

V gene TRBV5-1 combines with J gene TRBJ2-5, with 11 bases that match TRBD2. CDR1 and CDR2 (germline): SGHRS, YFSETQ. J lost 2 bases, V lost 3 bases, and 12 bases had no gene match. CDR3 length: 18 amino acids. As DNA, the CDR3 is TGCGCCAGCAGCTACTCTAGCGGGGGGCCCATACCTCAAGAGACCCAGTACTTC. Translated, it gives CASSYSSGGPIPQETQYF.

This clonotype appeared a few times. V usage is TRBV12-3 or TRBV12-4 and J usage is TRBJ2-7, with TRBD2 matching over 10 bases. The CDR3 spans 15 residues. The junction had 6 bases not matched to a gene; V was cut back by 2 bases and J by 5 bases. The CDR3 nucleotides are TGTGCCAGCAGTTTAACCGGGACTAGCGCGAACGAGCAGTACTTC. Translating it yields CASSLTGTSANEQYF.

This clonotype was recorded at least ten times. J is TRBJ2-1 and V is TRBV2; tentatively, D is TRBD1 (5 bases). The CDR3 is 13 amino acids. Deletions cut 6 bases from V and 4 bases from J, with 10 bases between. Germline V CDR1 and CDR2: SNHLY, FYNNEI. The CDR3 sequence: CASSPRDYNEQFF. The CDR3 DNA sequence: TGTGCCAGCAGCCCCAGGGATTACAATGAGCAGTTCTTC.

This clonotype has just a few counts. This chain uses TRBV20-1 with TRBJ2-2; D is uncertain. The CDR3 runs 14 residues. Deletions cut 6 bases from V and 4 bases from J, with 15 bases between. CDR1 DFQATT and CDR2 SNEGSKA come from the germline V gene (reference sequence). The CDR3 nucleotides are TGCAGTGCCCTCTGGAGTAGATCCACCGGGGAGCTGTTTTTT. Its protein product is CSALWSRSTGELFF.

This clonotype was detected only a few times. The rearrangement joins TRBV20-1 to TRBJ1-1, with TRBD1 as a possible D gene (5 bases). The CDR3 runs 13 residues. The germline V gene has CDR1 DFQATT and CDR2 SNEGSKA (reference sequence). V dropped 3 bases and J dropped 4 bases, with 12 bases sitting between them. The CDR3 region is CSARGVGSTEAFF. CDR3 DNA sequence: TGCAGTGCTAGGGGGGTGGGGAGCACTGAAGCTTTCTTT.

The chain joins TRBV27 to TRBJ1-6; D may be TRBD1 (5 bases). The CDR3 length is 14 residues. V lost 5 bases, J lost 8 bases, and 13 bases lay in between. Germline CDR1 MNHEY, CDR2 SMNVEV (reference sequence). The chain's CDR3 is CASSPRGTDSPLHF. As DNA, the CDR3 is TGTGCCAGCAGTCCAAGGGGTACGGATTCACCCCTCCACTTT.

The chain employs TRBV7-9 and TRBJ2-1; the D is unclear. V lost 1 base and J 8 bases, leaving 9 bases between the germline ends. This CDR3 has 13 amino acids. CDR1 and CDR2 (germline): SEHNR, FQNEAQ (reference sequence). The CDR3 DNA reads as TGTGCCAGCAGCTTAGGTTGGCCTCATGAGCAGTTCTTC. Protein product: CASSLGWPHEQFF.

V gene TRBV6-5 combines with J gene TRBJ2-1, with TRBD2 identical over 11 bases. Germline CDR1 is MNHEY and CDR2 is SVGAGI. The V gene end was trimmed by 4 bases and the J gene end by 10 bases; junction bases not matched to a gene: 9. The CDR3 contains 15 residues. The CDR3 sequence: CASSLASGGPEEQFF. CDR3 nucleotide sequence: TGTGCCAGCAGTTTGGCTAGCGGGGGGCCTGAGGAGCAGTTCTTC.

This clonotype was observed a few times. V and J are TRBV12-3 or TRBV12-4 and TRBJ2-1; 8 nucleotides align to TRBD2. The length of the CDR3 is 20 residues. With 5 bases clipped from V and 4 bases from J, the junction kept 22 bases outside the gene matches. The CDR3: CASSLVPIRYSGVTYNEQFF. CDR3 coding DNA: TGTGCCAGCAGTCTAGTTCCCATTCGGTATAGCGGGGTCACTTACAATGAGCAGTTCTTC.

This clonotype was detected a few times. The rearrangement links TRBV6-1 to TRBJ2-7; TRBD1 matches at 7 bases. The CDR3 is made up of 14 amino acids. Germline V gene lookup returns CDR1 MNHNS and CDR2 SASEGT. The V segment lost 4 bases and the J segment 3 bases; nucleotides outside the gene matches: 6. The CDR3 DNA is TGTGCCAGCAGTGCCGGGACAGAACACTACGAGCAGTACTTC. It translates to CASSAGTEHYEQYF.